Below, 27 T cell receptor beta chains from the same sample are listed, as sequenced in a study of blood T cell repertoires in COVID-19 (dated by TCRdb to between 2020 and 2021). Libraries were made using the immunoSEQ multiplex PCR assay. The table was pulled from immuneACCESS by TCRdb, which kept in-frame rearrangements only. Such tables lose some clones; where checked, under half of the loss comes from unresolved V genes, and the rest has no known cause. The sample table contains about 49,000 clones; only one count was recorded for around 86% of them. The ten largest make up less than 6.5% of the sample. The material sequenced was peripheral blood. The receptors stem from a man aged 35 to 55 with active COVID-19.

The chain couples TRBV7-9 to TRBJ2-7; 13 bases are shared with TRBD2. CDR3 length equals 15 residues. V lost 6 bases, J lost 2 bases, and 4 bases stayed unmatched. The germline V gene encodes CDR1 SEHNR and CDR2 FQNEAQ (reference sequence). This CDR3 is CASRPGLAGAYEQYF. CDR3 sequence (DNA): TGTGCCAGCAGACCAGGACTAGCGGGGGCCTACGAGCAGTACTTC.

In its sample, this clone was seen once. The junction differs from germline at one of its ends, possibly a read error. This chain joins TRBV27 and TRBJ1-3, with D hard to call. The CDR3 totals 12 residues. Germline V CDR1 and CDR2: MNHEY, SMNVEV (reference sequence). This CDR3 reads CASSSGGNTIYF. The CDR3 nucleotides are TGCGCCAGCAGTTCGGGAGGAAACACCATATATTTT.

The chain couples TRBV3-1 (or the pseudogene TRBV3-2) to TRBJ2-7; D is ambiguous. CDR1 LGHDT and CDR2 YNNKEL come from the germline V gene (reference sequence). This CDR3 spans 12 amino acids. Trimming took 1 base from V and 5 from J, leaving 6 bases between them. The CDR3 DNA follows: TGTGCCAGCAGCCAAGCCAGTAACGAGCAGTACTTC. It encodes CASSQASNEQYF.

The chain is built from TRBV28 and TRBJ2-1, with D possibly being TRBD1 or TRBD2 (9 bases each). The V end lost 6 bases, the J end lost 5 bases, and 41 bases lay between the germline ends. The germline CDR1 and CDR2 sequences are MDHEN and SYDVKM. The CDR3 is 23 residues long. The CDR3 spells CASRGGDRALISLAGVSHNEQFF. Here the CDR3 DNA reads TGTGCCAGCAGGGGAGGGGACAGGGCACTTATATCTTTAGCGGGAGTAAGTCACAATGAGCAGTTCTTC.

This rearrangement joins TRBV6-6 to TRBJ2-1; D is unclear. Germline V gives CDR1 MNHNY, CDR2 SVGAGI (reference sequence). V was pared by 5 bases and J by 6 bases, with 14 bases between. This CDR3 is 14 amino acids long. CDR3 sequence: CASSPFYTGNEQFF. CDR3 in DNA: TGTGCCAGCAGTCCTTTTTACACGGGCAATGAGCAGTTCTTC.

V and J are TRBV18 and TRBJ1-3, with 9 positions matching TRBD1. The CDR3 extends over 17 amino acids. The germline gives CDR1 KGHSH, CDR2 LQKENI. V trimming: 4 bases; J trimming: 0 bases; junction bases outside the gene matches: 7. CDR3 bases: TGTGCCAGCTCACGGCGCGGGACAGGGCTCTCTGGAAACACCATATATTTT. It is translated as CASSRRGTGLSGNTIYF.

The chain couples TRBV10-3 to TRBJ1-5; possibly TRBD1 for D (6 bases). The CDR3 spans 17 residues. From germline, CDR1 is ENHRY and CDR2 SYGVKD. V lost 2 bases, J lost 1 base, and 15 bases lay in between. The CDR3 sequence: CAISETSGAGSNQPQHF. The CDR3 DNA follows: TGTGCCATCAGTGAGACCTCAGGGGCCGGGAGCAATCAGCCCCAGCATTTT.

The chain carries TRBV13 and TRBJ2-7; 7 positions match TRBD1. V trimming: 1 base; J trimming: 8 bases; junction bases outside the gene matches: 5. CDR3 size: 13 residues. CDR1 is PRHDT, CDR2 FYEKMQ, per germline (reference sequence). The chain's CDR3 is CASSLAYRGKQYF. In DNA form, the CDR3 reads TGTGCCAGCAGCTTAGCCTACAGGGGCAAGCAGTACTTC. Combining the CDR3 with reference TRBV13 and TRBJ2-7 gives the whole variable domain AAGVIQSPRHLIKEKRETATLKCYPIPRHDTVYWYQQGPGQDPQFLISFYEKMQSDKGSIPDRFSAQQFSDYHSELNMSSLELGDSALYFCASSLAYRGKQYFGPGTRLTVT.

The chain employs TRBV6-4 and TRBJ1-2; unclear D gene. CDR1 and CDR2 from the germline V gene are MRHNA and SNTAGT. The CDR3 runs to 16 residues. V was trimmed by 0 bases and J by 6 bases, leaving 17 bases between them. CDR3 protein: CASSDSMWQPRHGYTF. For the CDR3, the DNA is TGTGCCAGCAGTGACTCGATGTGGCAGCCTAGGCATGGCTACACCTTC.

The chain couples TRBV7-9 to TRBJ2-3; D remains ambiguous. CDR3 length: 15 amino acids. Per germline, CDR1 SEHNR and CDR2 FQNEAQ (reference sequence). Trimming took off 1 base at V and 2 bases at J, with 10 bases between the two ends. CDR3 sequence reads: CASSLEFQHTDTQYF. The CDR3 DNA is TGTGCCAGCAGCTTAGAGTTTCAACACACAGATACGCAGTATTTT.

The chain is built from TRBV6-6 and TRBJ2-3, with 12 nucleotides matching TRBD2. The germline V gene encodes CDR1 MNHNY and CDR2 SVGAGI (reference sequence). V trimming: 9 bases; J trimming: 3 bases; junction bases outside the gene matches: 7. CDR3 size: 15 residues. DNA of the CDR3: TGTGCCAGTGCGGCTAGCGGGAGGGTGACAGATACGCAGTATTTT. Translated: CASAASGRVTDTQYF.

The CDR3 is CASSVGGGRGSEFAEAFF. For the CDR3, the DNA is TGTGCCAGCAGCGTAGGAGGTGGGAGGGGGTCCGAGTTCGCTGAAGCTTTCTTT. The chain joins TRBV9 to TRBJ1-1; the D gene is possibly TRBD1 (6 bases). Germline V lookup: CDR1 SGDLS, CDR2 YYNGEE. Trimming shortened V by 0 bases and J by 6 bases, and 24 bases separated the two germline ends. The CDR3 consists of 18 residues.

This rearrangement joins TRBV19 to TRBJ2-1, with TRBD2 matching 9 bases. Per germline, CDR1 LNHDA and CDR2 SQIVND (reference sequence). Trimming at V came to 3 bases and at J to 8 bases, leaving 14 bases not matched to a gene. CDR3 length equals 17 residues. CDR3 nucleotide sequence: TGTGCCAGTAGTATTTTCCCAATCCGCGGGGGGGTCCATGAGCAGTTCTTC. Translating it yields CASSIFPIRGGVHEQFF. The full variable domain, rest sourced from reference TRBV19 and TRBJ2-1, is DGGITQSPKYLFRKEGQNVTLSCEQNLNHDAMYWYRQDPGQGLRLIYYSQIVNDFQKGDIAEGYSVSREKKESFPLTVTSAQKNPTAFYLCASSIFPIRGGVHEQFFGPGTRLTVL.

This chain uses TRBV2 with TRBJ1-2; D not certain. V lost 5 bases and J 7 bases, leaving 11 bases between the germline ends. The CDR3 sequence is 12 residues long. Germline V CDR1 and CDR2: SNHLY, FYNNEI. CDR3 residues: CASSYSPPGYTF. Written as DNA, the CDR3 is TGTGCCAGCAGTTATTCCCCTCCTGGCTACACCTTC.

This chain uses TRBV7-2 with TRBJ2-1; the D gene is possibly TRBD2 (5 bases). The germline V and J ends were trimmed by 2 bases and 5 bases, with 10 bases remaining between them. The length of the CDR3 is 14 residues. Germline loops: CDR1 SGHTA, CDR2 FQGNSA. CDR3 nucleotide sequence: TGTGCCAGCAGCTTACAACCAGCGGACAATGAGCAGTTCTTC. This gives the protein CASSLQPADNEQFF. The whole variable domain, remainder taken from reference TRBV7-2 and TRBJ2-1, is GAGVSQSPSNKVTEKGKDVELRCDPISGHTALYWYRQSLGQGLEFLIYFQGNSAPDKSGLPSDRFSAERTGGSVSTLTIQRTQQEDSAVYLCASSLQPADNEQFFGPGTRLTVL.

The chain combines TRBV21-1 with TRBJ1-2; the DNA was not used to check the table's D call, TRBD1. TRBV21-1 is classified as a pseudogene. This CDR3 comprises 15 residues. CDR3 coding DNA: TGTGCCAGCAGCAAAGCTAAACAGGGGGCCCATGGCTACACCTTC. Its protein product is CASSKAKQGAHGYTF.

The V and J genes are TRBV6-5 and TRBJ2-7; 13 nucleotides align to TRBD2. Trimming removed 6 bases from V and 4 bases from J; junction bases left unmatched: 3. The CDR3 is 14 residues long. The germline gives CDR1 MNHEY, CDR2 SVGAGI. CDR3 protein: CASRLAGGGYEQYF. The CDR3 DNA reads TGTGCCAGCAGACTAGCGGGAGGGGGGTACGAGCAGTACTTC.

The chain combines TRBV3-1 (or the pseudogene TRBV3-2) with TRBJ2-7; possible D gene TRBD2, 5 bases. The CDR3 is made up of 14 amino acids. V was trimmed by 0 bases and J by 6 bases, leaving 12 bases between them. CDR1 is LGHDT, CDR2 YNNKEL, per germline (reference sequence). The CDR3 reads CASSQDRLASEQYF. CDR3 DNA sequence: TGTGCCAGCAGCCAAGATAGGCTAGCCTCCGAGCAGTACTTC.

The chain has TRBV24-1 and TRBJ2-3; D is perhaps TRBD2 (6 bases). V lost 12 bases and J 3 bases, leaving 33 bases between the germline ends. The CDR3 consists of 19 residues. Germline-derived CDR1 and CDR2 are KGHDR and SFDVKD. The CDR3 loop is CAPERRKKRGRRRTDTQYF. CDR3 in DNA: TGTGCCCCCGAGCGGCGGAAGAAAAGAGGGAGGCGAAGGACAGATACGCAGTATTTT.

This chain links TRBV5-1 with TRBJ1-2; D call uncertain. Germline lookup yields CDR1 SGHRS and CDR2 YFSETQ. The V gene lost 1 base and the J gene lost 4 bases, with 11 bases spanning the gap. CDR3 length: 14 amino acids. The CDR3 DNA is TGCGCCAGCAGCTTGAACCCCGAGGGCTATGGCTACACCTTC. This gives the protein CASSLNPEGYGYTF.

This clone is judged medium-sized. The genes are TRBV5-4 and TRBJ2-7; 13 nucleotides align to TRBD2. This CDR3 spans 17 amino acids. Trimming took 4 bases from V and 3 from J; bases not matched to a gene: 10. Per the germline V gene, CDR1 is SGHNT and CDR2 is YYREEE (reference sequence). The CDR3 DNA is TGTGCCAGCAGCACCGGGACTAGCGGGGAGGATCTCTACGAGCAGTACTTC. It translates to CASSTGTSGEDLYEQYF.

The genes are TRBV6-5 and TRBJ2-2, with D tentatively TRBD2 (6 bases). The CDR3 runs to 13 residues. Trimming shortened V by 2 bases and J by 5 bases, and 6 bases separated the two germline ends. Germline CDR1 MNHEY, CDR2 SVGAGI. The DNA for the CDR3 is TGTGCCAGCAGTTACGGGGGGACCGGGGAGCTGTTTTTT. Its protein product is CASSYGGTGELFF.

The chain joins TRBV13 to TRBJ2-5; TRBD2 might be the D (5 bases). V was trimmed by 5 bases and J by 2 bases, leaving 18 bases between them. This CDR3 is 16 amino acids long. Germline CDR1 is PRHDT and CDR2 is FYEKMQ (reference sequence). The CDR3 DNA sequence: TGTGCCAGCAGCCCGTCCCGGGGAGTCCGACAAGAGACCCAGTACTTC. It specifies CASSPSRGVRQETQYF.

This clone was recorded only once. CDR3 residues: CASSVAGLAGVDEQFF. The CDR3, as DNA: TGTGCCAGCAGCGTAGCTGGTCTAGCGGGAGTGGATGAGCAGTTCTTC. The chain has TRBV9 and TRBJ2-1, with 10 bases identical to TRBD2. Germline CDR1 reads SGDLS; CDR2 reads YYNGEE. Trimming cost V 0 bases and J 8 bases; bases outside gene matches: 8. This CDR3 comprises 16 residues.

This clone ranks as medium-sized. CDR3 in amino acids: CAISEGSGGYNEQFF. Written as DNA, the CDR3 is TGTGCCATCAGTGAGGGTAGCGGGGGGTACAATGAGCAGTTCTTC. The rearrangement joins TRBV10-3 to TRBJ2-1; 10 bases map to TRBD2. V gave up 2 bases and J gave up 4 bases; unmatched junction bases: 2. Germline loops: CDR1 ENHRY, CDR2 SYGVKD. This CDR3 is 15 amino acids long.

V usage is TRBV18 and J usage is TRBJ2-7, with a weak D call TRBD1 (6 bases). There are 13 residues in the CDR3. From germline, CDR1 is KGHSH and CDR2 LQKENI. The V end lost 4 bases, the J end lost 4 bases, and 11 bases lay between the germline ends. In DNA, the CDR3 is TGTGCCAGCTCACGGGCCAGGGGATACGAGCAGTACTTC. It is translated as CASSRARGYEQYF. Combining the CDR3 with reference TRBV18 and TRBJ2-7 gives the whole variable domain NAGVMQNPRHLVRRRGQEARLRCSPMKGHSHVYWYRQLPEEGLKFMVYLQKENIIDESGMPKERFSAEFPKEGPSILRIQQVVRGDSAAYFCASSRARGYEQYFGPGTRLTVT.

The rearrangement uses TRBV7-3 and TRBJ2-3; 10 bases map to TRBD1. Germline V CDR1 and CDR2: SGHTA, FQGTGA. There are 15 residues in the CDR3. Germline trimming cut 5 bases from V and 2 bases from J; bases unmatched to any gene: 4. The DNA of the CDR3 is TGTGCCAGCAGCCTCGACAGGGGGCTCACAGATACGCAGTATTTT. Protein product: CASSLDRGLTDTQYF. Full variable domain (outside the CDR3, taken from reference TRBV7-3 and TRBJ2-3): GAGVSQTPSNKVTEKGKYVELRCDPISGHTALYWYRQSLGQGPEFLIYFQGTGAADDSGLPNDRFFAVRPEGSVSTLKIQRTERGDSAVYLCASSLDRGLTDTQYFGPGTRLTVL.